This T cell receptor (beta chain) appears in the sequencing data of a study of T-cell memory formation after mild COVID-19. This clonotype has at least ten counts. Trimming took off 3 bases at V and 7 bases at J, with 16 bases between the two ends. The CDR3 is 15 residues long. TCRdb called the 5' RACE reads again in MiXCR, with one record for every CDR3 protein. The sample lists 300,000 to 350,000 distinct CDR3 sequences; 14% were seen once. The source material was PBMCs or a T cell subset sorted from them (not recorded which). The chain employs TRBV12-3 or TRBV12-4 and TRBJ2-1; D is possibly TRBD2 (5 bases). The sequence came from a man aged 18 to 30 who had mild COVID-19 (a few samples of this study predate the infection). Cell type and time point are not known. As DNA, the CDR3 is TGTGCCAGCAGTTTCGGTCCTCCATCGGGGAATGAGCAGTTCTTC. Its translation is CASSFGPPSGNEQFF.